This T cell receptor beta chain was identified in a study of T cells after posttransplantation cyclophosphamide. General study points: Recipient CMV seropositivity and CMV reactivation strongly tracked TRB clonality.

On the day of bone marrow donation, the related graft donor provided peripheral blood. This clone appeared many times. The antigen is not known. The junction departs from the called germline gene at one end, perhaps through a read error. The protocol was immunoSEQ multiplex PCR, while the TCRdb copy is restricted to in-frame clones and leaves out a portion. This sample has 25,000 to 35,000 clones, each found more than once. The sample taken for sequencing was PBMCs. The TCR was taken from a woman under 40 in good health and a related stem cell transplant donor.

The CDR3 here is CASSQELGRRAGGLYF. The CDR3 DNA reads as TGCGCCAGCAGCCAAGAGTTAGGTCGCCGGGCAGGGGGGCTGTACTTT. The chain couples TRBV4-3 to TRBJ1-1; TRBD1 agrees at 7 bases. The CDR3 consists of 16 residues. Germline assignment: CDR1 LGHNA and CDR2 YSLEER.